The clone carrying this TCR beta chain has ten or more counts. What it binds is not known. As the method for making TCR beta libraries, quantitative 5'-RACE with molecular barcodes was used. TCRdb reprocessed the 5' RACE reads via MiXCR and lists one record per CDR3 protein. The table includes roughly 38,000 distinct CDR3 sequences, 3% to 3.5% detected once. This sample was taken from a study of CD8 T cells in ankylosing spondylitis. Regarding the study as a whole: Significant enrichment of disease-linked clones was reported in matched ankylosing spondylitis synovial fluid. Ankylosing spondylitis blood seemed to carry a telltale TCR beta motif made of fewer than 10 highly homologous variants. Reports of some motif variants in reactive arthritis synovial fluid and blood predate this one.

The germline V and J ends were trimmed by 4 bases and 1 base, with 18 bases remaining between them. Germline V CDR1 and CDR2: SGDLS, YYNGEE. This CDR3 contains 17 residues. Source material: blood, either unsorted or a sorted T cell fraction (not recorded which). The TCR sequence derives from a male donor with ankylosing spondylitis or in good health (not recorded which). The chain has TRBV9 and TRBJ2-1; weak D call: TRBD2 (6 bases). Here the CDR3 reads CASSSPSPGLSYNEQFF. CDR3 DNA sequence: TGTGCCAGCAGCTCCCCAAGCCCGGGACTTTCCTACAATGAGCAGTTCTTC.